This T cell receptor beta chain was captured in a study of cytomegalovirus exposure and HLA in healthy donors. Study at large: Unique TCRs numbering roughly 85 million, obtained from HLA-typed donors, made up an early data release. Study-wide results and limits: Earlier analysis yielded a pattern in which most TCR beta V segments were productive about 90% or about 30% of the time. Clonal expansion was found to be greater in HLA-associated TCR beta chains than in equally common others in a later analysis.

In the PCR, 60 Vbeta and 13 Jbeta primers were used. Clones were read by immunoSEQ multiplex PCR, and TCRdb kept only the in-frame ones, dropping some. The repertoire holds about 150,000 clones, with 65% to 90% as singletons. The germline V gene encodes CDR1 SQVTM and CDR2 ANQGSEA. The V end was cut by 3 bases, the J end by 10 bases, with 16 bases between. CDR3 length: 13 amino acids. Donors likely had unrecorded immune exposures despite being nominally healthy when sampled. As to this clone: Antigen: not known.

This receptor was taken from a woman between 50 and 59 years old in good health and CMV-seropositive. The sequenced sample was PBMCs. The chain links TRBV29-1 to TRBJ2-1, with D possibly TRBD2 on 6 matching bases. CDR3 in amino acids: CSVDISAGNEQFF. In nucleotides, the CDR3 is TGCAGCGTTGATATTTCTGCGGGGAACGAGCAGTTCTTC.